A single sample gave rise to the 31 T cell receptor beta chains below, sequenced in a study of blood T cell repertoires in COVID-19. Here immunoSEQ multiplex PCR was the method, and the copy in TCRdb shows in-frame clones only, minus some. The sample holds about 100,000 clones; just under 80% are singletons and the top ten take around an eighth. Sequenced material: peripheral blood. Receptors originate from a woman in her 70s with acute or convalescent COVID-19.

The chain carries TRBV18 and TRBJ1-4; D possibly corresponds to TRBD1 (5 bases). Germline V CDR1 and CDR2: KGHSH, LQKENI. The CDR3 length is 15 residues. Trimming removed 3 bases from V and 8 bases from J, with 16 bases in between. For the CDR3, the DNA is TGTGCCAGCTCACCCCAGGGCAGGGTTGGAGAAAAACTGTTTTTT. Its protein product is CASSPQGRVGEKLFF.

This chain links TRBV19 with TRBJ1-1; TRBD1 aligns across 9 bases. Germline values: CDR1 LNHDA, CDR2 SQIVND (reference sequence). The CDR3 sequence is 15 residues long. J lost 7 bases, V lost 3 bases, and 9 bases had no gene match. CDR3 DNA sequence: TGTGCCAGTAGTATGGGACAGGGACGGGCGTTTGAAGCTTTCTTT. Its translation: CASSMGQGRAFEAFF. Full variable domain (remainder filled in from reference TRBV19 and TRBJ1-1): DGGITQSPKYLFRKEGQNVTLSCEQNLNHDAMYWYRQDPGQGLRLIYYSQIVNDFQKGDIAEGYSVSREKKESFPLTVTSAQKNPTAFYLCASSMGQGRAFEAFFGQGTRLTVV.

The V gene is TRBV6-5, the J gene TRBJ1-6; maybe TRBD1 (5 bases). CDR3 length: 12 residues. Trimming cost V 7 bases and J 9 bases, with 10 bases left between them. Germline V CDR1 and CDR2: MNHEY, SVGAGI. CDR3 in amino acids: CASTQGGSPLHF. CDR3 DNA: TGTGCCAGCACGCAGGGAGGTTCACCCCTCCACTTT.

The chain combines TRBV10-3 with TRBJ1-2; tentative D call: TRBD1 (5 bases). The germline gives CDR1 ENHRY, CDR2 SYGVKD. V lost 2 bases and J 0 bases, leaving 16 bases between the germline ends. The CDR3 length is 17 residues. The CDR3: CAISEGGLPGANYGYTF. The CDR3 DNA reads as TGTGCCATCAGTGAGGGGGGTCTCCCGGGAGCTAACTATGGCTACACCTTC.

The chain couples TRBV27 to TRBJ1-2; TRBD1 matches 7 bases. Germline V gene data show CDR1 as MNHEY and CDR2 as SMNVEV (reference sequence). This CDR3 is built from 16 residues. V gave up 8 bases and J gave up 2 bases; unmatched junction bases: 14. In DNA form, the CDR3 reads TGTGCCAGCCTTCCGTTGGGACAGTCTCTGAACTATGGCTACACCTTC. This sequence encodes CASLPLGQSLNYGYTF.

The chain links TRBV4-3 to TRBJ1-2; no clear D gene. Per germline, CDR1 LGHNA and CDR2 YSLEER. V lost 2 bases and J lost 0, with 10 bases in between. The CDR3 runs to 15 residues. The CDR3 loop is CASSQSSGANYGYTF. CDR3 sequence (DNA): TGCGCCAGCAGCCAATCTTCTGGAGCTAACTATGGCTACACCTTC.

The rearrangement uses TRBV5-1 and TRBJ2-7, with D possibly being TRBD1 (6 bases). The CDR3 is 15 residues long. Per germline, CDR1 SGHRS and CDR2 YFSETQ. V lost 4 bases to trimming and J lost 2 bases, with 16 bases between them. CDR3: CASSPQQGPPYEQYF. CDR3 nucleotide sequence: TGCGCCAGCAGCCCCCAACAGGGCCCCCCCTACGAGCAGTACTTC.

The DNA of the CDR3 is TGTGCTAGTGGCATAGACAGTTACACTGAAGCTTTCTTT. As protein: CASGIDSYTEAFF. The chain has TRBV12-5 and TRBJ1-1; D is possibly TRBD1 (5 bases). There are 13 residues in the CDR3. In germline, CDR1 is LGHNT, CDR2 FRNRAP. V was pared by 6 bases and J by 3 bases, with 11 bases between. The full variable domain, rest sourced from reference TRBV12-5 and TRBJ1-1, is DARVTQTPRHKVTEMGQEVTMRCQPILGHNTVFWYRQTMMQGLELLAYFRNRAPLDDSGMPKDRFSAEMPDATLATLKIQPSEPRDSAVYFCASGIDSYTEAFFGQGTRLTVV.

V gene TRBV5-1 combines with J gene TRBJ1-3; 7 bases match TRBD1. Unmatched junction bases numbered 10, after V lost 4 bases and J lost 0 bases. Germline CDR1 is SGHRS and CDR2 is YFSETQ. This CDR3 comprises 17 residues. The CDR3 loop reads CASSEKTGANSGNTIYF. For the CDR3, the DNA is TGCGCCAGCAGCGAAAAAACAGGGGCCAACTCTGGAAACACCATATATTTT.

V is TRBV30 and J is TRBJ1-1, with D perhaps matching TRBD1 (5 bases). Trimming took 0 bases from V and 1 from J, leaving 6 bases between them. Germline CDR1 GTSNPN, CDR2 SVGIG (reference sequence). The CDR3 has 13 amino acids. CDR3 DNA: TGTGCCTGGAGTGTGGGGGGGAACACTGAAGCTTTCTTT. It yields the protein CAWSVGGNTEAFF.

The chain joins TRBV10-3 to TRBJ1-3, with D hard to call. The V and J ends lost 3 bases and 4 bases respectively, with 13 bases between them. The germline CDR1 and CDR2 sequences are ENHRY and SYGVKD. This CDR3 has 15 amino acids. CDR3 nucleotide sequence: TGTGCCATCAGTGAATACCTTGGCTCCGGAAACACCATATATTTT. Translation gives CAISEYLGSGNTIYF.

This clone appeared a single time. V gene TRBV7-2 combines with J gene TRBJ2-3; 11 nucleotides line up with TRBD2. V lost 4 bases to trimming and J lost 0 bases; unmatched junction nucleotides: 3. CDR1 and CDR2 (germline): SGHTA, FQGNSA. The CDR3 has 16 residues. In nucleotides, the CDR3 is TGTGCCAGCAGCTCCCGACTAGCGGGGAGCACAGATACGCAGTATTTT. It translates to CASSSRLAGSTDTQYF. The full variable domain, with the rest looked up from reference TRBV7-2 and TRBJ2-3, is GAGVSQSPSNKVTEKGKDVELRCDPISGHTALYWYRQSLGQGLEFLIYFQGNSAPDKSGLPSDRFSAERTGGSVSTLTIQRTQQEDSAVYLCASSSRLAGSTDTQYFGPGTRLTVL.

This clone was observed a few times. The chain recombines TRBV25-1 with TRBJ1-5, with 8 bases that match TRBD1. This CDR3 is built from 14 residues. Germline V CDR1 and CDR2: MGHDK, SYGVNS. Trimming cost V 6 bases and J 5 bases; bases outside gene matches: 6. The CDR3 is CASSRTGRDQPQHF. DNA for the CDR3: TGTGCCAGCAGCCGGACAGGGAGGGATCAGCCCCAGCATTTT.

J is TRBJ1-2 and V is TRBV3-1 (or the pseudogene TRBV3-2); no clear D. Looked up from germline, CDR1 is LGHDT and CDR2 is YNNKEL (reference sequence). This CDR3 has 15 residues. The germline V and J ends were trimmed by 4 bases and 2 bases, with 14 bases remaining between them. The CDR3 is CASSPLRGGNYGYTF. The CDR3, as DNA: TGTGCCAGCAGCCCGCTACGGGGTGGGAACTATGGCTACACCTTC.

This chain joins TRBV19 and TRBJ1-5, with D perhaps TRBD1 (5 bases). V shed 10 bases and J shed 2 bases, with 18 bases lying between them. Germline loops: CDR1 LNHDA, CDR2 SQIVND (reference sequence). The CDR3 has 15 amino acids. For the CDR3, the DNA is TGTGCCACATCCTGGGACTCTTGGGGCAATCAGCCCCAGCATTTT. This codes for CATSWDSWGNQPQHF.

The chain links TRBV19 to TRBJ1-1; D is unclear. The CDR3 consists of 14 residues. Germline values: CDR1 LNHDA, CDR2 SQIVND (reference sequence). The ends were cut back, 3 bases at V and 4 bases at J, with 12 bases in the middle. CDR3 sequence: CASSIRRVGTEAFF. As DNA, the CDR3 is TGTGCCAGTAGTATCCGTCGGGTCGGCACTGAAGCTTTCTTT.

The V and J genes are TRBV19 and TRBJ2-5, with 7 nucleotides matching TRBD2. This CDR3 is 14 amino acids long. CDR1 is LNHDA, CDR2 SQIVND, per germline (reference sequence). The ends lost 5 bases at V and 2 bases at J; junction bases unmatched: 5. The CDR3 reads CASSAPGLQETQYF. The CDR3 nucleotides are TGTGCCAGTAGTGCGCCGGGACTACAAGAGACCCAGTACTTC.

The V gene is TRBV29-1, the J gene TRBJ2-2; 9 positions agree with TRBD1. Germline V lookup: CDR1 SQVTM, CDR2 ANQGSEA. This CDR3 comprises 13 residues. J lost 1 base, V lost 7 bases, and 1 base had no gene match. CDR3 sequence reads: CSADRGNTGELFF. In DNA, the CDR3 is TGCAGCGCGGACAGGGGGAACACCGGGGAGCTGTTTTTT.

This clone was counted once. V gene TRBV9 combines with J gene TRBJ1-1; 8 bases align to TRBD1. Germline CDR1 reads SGDLS; CDR2 reads YYNGEE. The V gene end was trimmed by 0 bases and the J gene end by 1 base; junction bases not matched to a gene: 5. The CDR3 length is 16 residues. The CDR3 is CASSVGQGFRNTEAFF. CDR3 sequence (DNA): TGTGCCAGCAGCGTAGGACAGGGGTTCAGGAACACTGAAGCTTTCTTT. The full variable domain, in which reference TRBV9 and TRBJ1-1 provide the parts outside the CDR3, is DSGVTQTPKHLITATGQRVTLRCSPRSGDLSVYWYQQSLDQGLQFLIQYYNGEERAKGNILERFSAQQFPDLHSELNLSSLELGDSALYFCASSVGQGFRNTEAFFGQGTRLTVV.

The chain is built from TRBV5-5 and TRBJ2-2, with TRBD2 matching over 8 bases. Germline CDR1 and CDR2: SGHKS and YYEKEE (reference sequence). The length of the CDR3 is 16 residues. The V gene end was trimmed by 1 base and the J gene end by 1 base; junction bases not matched to a gene: 3. CDR3: CASSLTSGQNTGELFF. The CDR3 DNA sequence: TGTGCCAGCAGCTTGACTAGCGGACAGAACACCGGGGAGCTGTTTTTT.

The V and J genes are TRBV2 and TRBJ2-3; 9 positions match TRBD1. Germline trimming cut 5 bases from V and 0 bases from J; bases unmatched to any gene: 3. The CDR3 consists of 15 residues. Germline V lookup: CDR1 SNHLY, CDR2 FYNNEI. The CDR3: CASSLGTGSTDTQYF. CDR3 nucleotide sequence: TGTGCCAGCAGTCTCGGGACAGGGAGCACAGATACGCAGTATTTT. Drawing the rest from reference TRBV2 and TRBJ2-3, the complete variable domain is EPEVTQTPSHQVTQMGQEVILRCVPISNHLYFYWYRQILGQKVEFLVSFYNNEISEKSEIFDDQFSVERPDGSNFTLKIRSTKLEDSAMYFCASSLGTGSTDTQYFGPGTRLTVL.

This clone has a single count. The chain couples TRBV19 to TRBJ2-5, with 9 bases matching TRBD2. The ends lost 8 bases at V and 5 bases at J; junction bases unmatched: 3. From germline, CDR1 is LNHDA and CDR2 SQIVND (reference sequence). The CDR3 sequence is 12 residues long. CDR3 sequence reads: CASAGGGETQYF. The DNA of the CDR3 is TGTGCCAGTGCGGGGGGGGGCGAGACCCAGTACTTC.

The CDR3 reads CASSHPNNEQFF. The CDR3 bases are TGTGCCAGCAGCCATCCTAACAATGAGCAGTTCTTC. The rearrangement uses TRBV6-5 and TRBJ2-1; D is uncertain. Germline loops: CDR1 MNHEY, CDR2 SVGAGI. This CDR3 region has 12 residues. Trimming took 6 bases from V and 5 from J, leaving 8 bases between them.

This clone was seen a single time. The chain uses TRBV5-8 and TRBJ2-5; TRBD1 matches 9 bases. With 2 bases clipped from V and 1 base from J, the junction kept 3 bases outside the gene matches. This CDR3 has 15 residues. Per germline, CDR1 SGHTS and CDR2 YDEGEE. In DNA, the CDR3 is TGTGCCAGCAGCTTAGACAGGGGGATCCAAGAGACCCAGTACTTC. The encoded protein is CASSLDRGIQETQYF.

The chain uses TRBV12-3 or TRBV12-4 and TRBJ1-6; D is perhaps TRBD1 (6 bases). This CDR3 is 13 amino acids long. V was cut by 1 base and J by 9 bases, with 7 bases left in between. In DNA, the CDR3 is TGTGCCAGCAGTTTAGACAGGGTTTCACCCCTCCACTTT. This translates into CASSLDRVSPLHF.

The rearrangement links TRBV6-5 to TRBJ1-1; 7 bases are shared with TRBD1. The CDR3 consists of 14 residues. V trimming: 10 bases; J trimming: 4 bases; junction bases outside the gene matches: 12. CDR1 MNHEY and CDR2 SVGAGI come from the germline V gene. The CDR3 spells CATLRERQGTEAFF. The CDR3, as DNA: TGTGCCACCCTCAGGGAGAGACAGGGCACTGAAGCTTTCTTT.

J is TRBJ2-3 and V is TRBV10-2; a possible D gene is TRBD2 (5 bases). CDR1 and CDR2 (germline): WSHSY, SAAADI. The ends were cut back, 4 bases at V and 2 bases at J, with 10 bases in the middle. CDR3 size: 14 residues. CDR3 bases: TGCGCCAGCAGTGTCGTCGGGATCACAGATACGCAGTATTTT. As protein: CASSVVGITDTQYF.

V gene TRBV19 combines with J gene TRBJ1-1, with 8 bases fitting TRBD1. The CDR3 runs to 13 residues. From germline, CDR1 is LNHDA and CDR2 SQIVND (reference sequence). V shed 6 bases, J shed 5 bases, and the junction held 5 bases outside the gene matches. Written as DNA, the CDR3 is TGTGCCAGTAGCAACAGGGGGGGAACTGAAGCTTTCTTT. Translating it yields CASSNRGGTEAFF.

The rearrangement links TRBV18 to TRBJ1-1; 11 bases line up with TRBD1. Unmatched junction bases numbered 13, after V lost 3 bases and J lost 4 bases. Germline lookup yields CDR1 KGHSH and CDR2 LQKENI. The CDR3 spans 18 residues. The CDR3 loop is CASSPRPGQGEVSTEAFF. Written as DNA, the CDR3 is TGTGCCAGCTCACCGCGCCCGGGACAGGGGGAGGTCAGCACTGAAGCTTTCTTT.

The rearrangement joins TRBV5-4 to TRBJ1-2; D is ambiguous. The germline V gene encodes CDR1 SGHNT and CDR2 YYREEE (reference sequence). V shed 4 bases and J shed 4 bases, with 17 bases lying between them. The CDR3 loop spans 15 amino acids. The CDR3 sequence is CASSPGSNTLYGYTF. For the CDR3, the DNA is TGTGCCAGCAGCCCCGGGAGCAACACCCTCTATGGCTACACCTTC.

This clone was observed a few times. The V and J genes are TRBV10-3 and TRBJ2-1; D call uncertain. This CDR3 has 15 residues. Germline loops: CDR1 ENHRY, CDR2 SYGVKD. V lost 3 bases to trimming and J lost 0 bases, with 9 bases between them. This CDR3 reads CAISDSTVSYNEQFF. The DNA for the CDR3 is TGTGCCATCAGTGATTCAACGGTCTCCTACAATGAGCAGTTCTTC.